This T cell receptor beta chain stems from a study of a mutant IDH1 vaccine in newly diagnosed glioma. Across the study: The treated group averaged approximately 42 years old and was around 60% male, roughly 40% female. General observations from the study: Immune responses arising from the vaccine appeared in about 95% of patients.

As concerns this clone: Its antigen is undetermined.

The time point denotes: baseline, week 1 (first vaccination visit). Treatment: pre-vaccination baseline after standard-of-care therapy. Diagnosis in the donors showed new WHO grade 3 or 4 astrocytomas that were IDH1-mutant and ATRX-lost. Repertoires were generated with immunoSEQ multiplex PCR, while TCRdb's copy carries only in-frame clones and drops some. The sample consists of roughly 46,000 clones, about nine tenths of them appearing once. V was clipped by 5 bases and J by 3 bases, with 14 bases between them. This CDR3 has 14 amino acids. Germline loops: CDR1 SGHTA, CDR2 FQGNSA. Specimen: PBMCs, collected from a glioma patient treated with radiotherapy, temozolomide or both. The chain links TRBV7-2 to TRBJ2-7; D ambiguous. The receptor comes from a man aged 35 to 55 with glioma. CDR3 bases: TGTGCCAGCAGCCGGGCAACGCGGAGCTACGAGCAGTACTTC. This gives the protein CASSRATRSYEQYF.